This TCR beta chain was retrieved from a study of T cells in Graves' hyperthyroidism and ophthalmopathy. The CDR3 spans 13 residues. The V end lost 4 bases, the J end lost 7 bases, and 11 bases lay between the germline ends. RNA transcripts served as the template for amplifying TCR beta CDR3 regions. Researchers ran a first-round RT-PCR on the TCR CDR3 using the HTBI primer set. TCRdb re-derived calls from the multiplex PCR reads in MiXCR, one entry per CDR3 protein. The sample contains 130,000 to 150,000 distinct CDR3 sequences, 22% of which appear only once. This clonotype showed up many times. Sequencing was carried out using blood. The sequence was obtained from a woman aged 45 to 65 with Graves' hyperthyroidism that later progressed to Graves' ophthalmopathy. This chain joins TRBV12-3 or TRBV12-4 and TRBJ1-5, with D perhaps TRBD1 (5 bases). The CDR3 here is CASSSRGGQPQHF. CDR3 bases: TGTGCCAGCAGTTCAAGGGGAGGCCAGCCCCAGCATTTT.